A selection of T cell receptor beta chains follows, all from one sample in a study of prognosis after radiotherapy for stage I lung cancer. TCRdb re-analysed the multiplex PCR reads in MiXCR, keeping a single row per CDR3 protein. The table shows 15,000 or so distinct CDR3 sequences, with around 31% occurring only once. The sample in question was PBMCs, obtained before or after stereotactic body radiation therapy (not recorded which). These receptors were collected from a donor aged 50 or older with non-small cell lung cancer. Both conserved end residues are part of each CDR3. Fields, in order: J gene, V gene, D gene, clone size, CDR3 length, CDR3 protein, CDR3 DNA. A D gene is named only where the DNA matches it firmly. Size is omitted from some rows. Given values are once, few, many or a class for expanded clones.

TRBJ2-7 TRBV15 NA many 13 CATSRQGSYEQYF TGTGCCACCAGCAGACAGGGCTCCTACGAGCAGTACTTC
TRBJ2-7 TRBV7-8 TRBD2 many 16 CASRRTGTSGSYEQYF TGTGCCAGCAGACGAACCGGGACTAGCGGCTCCTACGAGCAGTACTTC
TRBJ1-3 TRBV6-2/TRBV6-3 NA NA 16 CASSLPLGPWGNTIYF TGTGCCAGCAGTCTTCCTTTGGGCCCCTGGGGAAACACCATATATTTT
TRBJ1-2 TRBV10-3 TRBD1 many 18 CAISGTRGQGGTNYGYTF TGTGCCATCAGTGGGACCAGGGGACAGGGGGGAACTAACTATGGCTACACCTTC
TRBJ2-2 TRBV6-1 NA many 13 CASRGRNTGELFF TGTGCCAGCAGGGGCAGAAACACCGGGGAGCTGTTTTTT
TRBJ2-7 TRBV7-2 TRBD1 NA 15 CASSPGDRGEYEQYF TGTGCCAGCAGCCCAGGCGACAGGGGAGAGTACGAGCAGTACTTC
TRBJ1-3 TRBV6-1 TRBD1 medium-sized 13 CASPDRAGNTIYF TGTGCCAGCCCGGACAGGGCTGGAAACACCATATATTTT
TRBJ2-1 TRBV7-2 TRBD2 NA 15 CASSLAGLEGGEEFF TGTGCCAGCAGCTTAGCAGGACTAGAGGGAGGGGAAGAGTTCTTC
TRBJ2-7 TRBV5-6 NA many 12 CASSLVGEEQYF TGTGCCAGCAGCTTGGTGGGAGAGGAGCAGTACTTC
TRBJ2-7 TRBV19 TRBD2 many 16 CASSIDQTSGIYEQYF TGTGCCAGTAGTATAGACCAGACTAGCGGAATTTACGAGCAGTACTTC
TRBJ1-4 TRBV7-8 NA many 14 CASSPRETNEKLFF TGTGCCAGCAGCCCAAGAGAGACCAATGAAAAACTGTTTTTT
TRBJ1-4 TRBV3-1 NA many 14 CASSGEQGGEKLFF TGTGCCAGCAGCGGCGAACAGGGCGGCGAAAAACTGTTTTTT
TRBJ1-2 TRBV20-1 NA NA 13 CSAREHGGYGYSF TGCAGTGCTAGAGAGCATGGAGGCTATGGCTACTCCTTC
TRBJ2-2 TRBV19 NA many 14 CASSEMGGTGELFF TGTGCCAGTAGTGAGATGGGTGGCACCGGGGAGCTGTTTTTT
TRBJ2-2 TRBV20-1 TRBD2 medium-sized 15 CSARDPSGNTGELFF TGCAGTGCTAGGGACCCTAGCGGGAACACCGGGGAGCTGTTTTTT
TRBJ1-1 TRBV29-1 NA few 13 CSVELQGYTEAFF TGCAGCGTTGAACTACAGGGTTACACTGAAGCTTTCTTT
TRBJ2-7 TRBV10-3 NA many 13 CAISESFSGEQYF TGTGCCATCAGTGAGAGTTTTAGTGGCGAGCAGTACTTC
TRBJ2-1 TRBV5-1 TRBD2 medium-sized 14 CASRLAGVGNEQFF TGCGCCAGCAGACTAGCGGGAGTTGGGAATGAGCAGTTCTTC
TRBJ2-5 TRBV12-3/TRBV12-4 NA many 11 CASQVGETQYF TGTGCCTCACAGGTTGGAGAGACCCAGTACTTC
TRBJ2-7 TRBV6-1 TRBD2 many 14 CASSQREASYEQYF TGTGCCAGTTCCCAGCGGGAGGCGTCCTACGAGCAGTACTTC
TRBJ2-3 TRBV7-9 NA few 15 CASSLFSGAVDTQYF TGTGCCAGCAGCTTATTTTCAGGGGCAGTAGATACGCAGTATTTT
TRBJ2-5 TRBV7-2 TRBD2 NA 16 CASSLDRGVDQETQYF TGTGCCAGCAGCTTAGACCGGGGGGTTGACCAAGAGACCCAGTACTTC
TRBJ2-3 TRBV20-1 TRBD2 medium-sized 15 CSGIAGGTLTDTQYF TGCAGTGGGATAGCGGGAGGCACACTCACAGATACGCAGTATTTT
TRBJ1-1 TRBV4-3 TRBD1 many 14 CASSRDRQNTEAFF TGCGCCAGCAGCCGGGACAGGCAGAACACTGAAGCTTTCTTT
TRBJ2-1 TRBV19 TRBD2 many 15 CASRSLAGVYNEQFF TGTGCCAGTAGGTCACTAGCGGGAGTCTACAATGAGCAGTTCTTC
TRBJ1-2 TRBV2 NA many 13 CASRGGGNYGYTF TGTGCCAGCAGAGGGGGGGGTAACTATGGCTACACCTTC
TRBJ1-4 TRBV28 NA few 15 CASRGTPGLVEKLFF TGTGCCAGCAGGGGGACCCCCGGTTTGGTCGAAAAACTGTTTTTT
TRBJ2-5 TRBV3-1 TRBD1 NA 16 CASSHTGGRLQETQYF TGTGCCAGCAGCCACACAGGGGGCCGTCTCCAGGAGACCCAGTACTTC
TRBJ2-6 TRBV19 NA NA 12 CASRYGTNVLAF TGTGCCAGTAGGTATGGGACCAACGTCCTGGCTTTC
TRBJ2-5 TRBV5-1 NA many 13 CASSSNWGETQYF TGCGCCAGCAGTTCAAACTGGGGGGAGACCCAGTACTTC
TRBJ2-2 TRBV28 NA NA 18 CASSCVDTGDRTQGSCFF NA
TRBJ2-3 TRBV28 TRBD2 many 16 CASSSLREVGTDTQYF TGTGCCAGCAGTTCTCTGCGGGAGGTGGGCACAGATACGCAGTATTTT
TRBJ2-7 TRBV6-1 NA many 14 CASSEWDGSYEQYF TGTGCCAGCAGTGAATGGGACGGCAGCTACGAGCAGTACTTC
TRBJ2-3 TRBV27 TRBD2 NA 17 CASSPLGLAGVSDTQYF TGTGCCAGCAGCCCCCTGGGACTAGCGGGAGTTTCGGATACGCAGTATTTT
TRBJ1-4 TRBV27 NA many 14 CASSLSDRSEKLFF TGTGCCAGCAGTTTATCAGATCGTAGTGAAAAACTGTTTTTT
TRBJ1-2 TRBV27 NA medium-sized 15 CASSLHGGANYGYTF TGTGCCAGCAGTTTACACGGCGGAGCTAACTATGGCTACACCTTC
TRBJ1-1 TRBV18 NA many 13 CASSPPGNTEAFF TGTGCCAGCTCACCACCCGGGAACACTGAAGCTTTCTTT
TRBJ1-1 TRBV5-1 NA many 15 CASSLTSALNTEAFF TGCGCCAGCAGCTTGACGTCGGCCCTGAACACTGAAGCTTTCTTT
TRBJ1-1 TRBV4-1 TRBD1 many 18 CASSQDLGAGGLNTEAFF TGCGCCAGCAGCCAAGACCTCGGGGCAGGGGGGCTAAACACTGAAGCTTTCTTT
TRBJ2-1 TRBV20-1 NA medium-sized 13 CSAAVESYNEQFF TGCAGTGCTGCCGTCGAGTCCTACAATGAGCAGTTCTTC
TRBJ1-6 TRBV3-1 TRBD1 many 16 CASSPRHDRDNSPLHF TGTGCCAGCAGCCCCCGACATGACAGGGATAATTCACCCCTCCACTTT
TRBJ2-5 TRBV7-6 TRBD2 medium-sized 14 CASSLTSGGETQYF TGTGCCAGCAGCCTTACTAGCGGGGGAGAGACCCAGTACTTC
TRBJ1-2 TRBV6-1 TRBD1 many 14 CASSPGTGGYGYTF TGTGCCAGCAGTCCCGGGACAGGGGGCTATGGCTACACCTTC
TRBJ2-1 TRBV27 NA many 14 CASSLNLEYNEQFF TGTGCCAGCAGTTTAAATCTGGAATACAATGAGCAGTTCTTC
TRBJ2-1 TRBV18 NA many 15 CASSPGGPPFNEQFF TGTGCCAGCTCACCGGGGGGACCGCCTTTCAATGAGCAGTTCTTC
TRBJ2-1 TRBV6-2/TRBV6-3 TRBD1 medium-sized 18 CASSYSTGIPSSYNEQFF TGTGCCAGCAGTTACTCGACAGGGATCCCCAGCTCCTACAATGAGCAGTTCTTC
TRBJ1-6 TRBV28 NA NA 18 CASSIKGVIPSYNSPLHF TGTGCCAGCAGTATCAAGGGGGTGATTCCCTCCTATAATTCACCCCTCCACTTT
TRBJ1-1 TRBV25-1 NA many 13 CASSERQNTEAFF TGTGCCAGCAGTGAGAGGCAGAACACTGAAGCTTTCTTT
TRBJ2-5 TRBV11-2 TRBD1 many 14 CASSLGGRGFSQYF TGTGCCAGCAGCTTAGGCGGCAGGGGGTTTTCCCAGTACTTC
TRBJ2-1 TRBV15 NA many 15 CATSSERGSIYEQFF TGTGCCACCAGCAGTGAGCGTGGGAGTATATATGAGCAGTTCTTC